A selection of T cell receptor beta chains follows, all from one sample in a study of human T cells and chemical hapten exposure. TCRdb recomputed calls from the 5' RACE reads with MiXCR, one row per CDR3 protein. Among about 81,000 distinct CDR3 sequences, about 8% were seen once, and the ten largest hold 2% to 2.5%. The receptors derive from a male donor in good health. The CDR3 runs from the conserved cysteine through the conserved F or W. Clone size is stated in some rows and not others, as once, few, many or a class when expanded.

TRBJ2-3	few	TRBV20-1	CSARTSGGADTQYF
TRBJ2-3	few	TRBV12-3/TRBV12-4	CASSPTPWRVSGRARDTQYF
TRBJ2-7	many	TRBV21-1	CASSAKERGYEQYF
TRBJ2-1	many	TRBV3-1	CASSPPQGSYNEQFF
TRBJ1-1	.	TRBV18	CASSSRSHEAFF
TRBJ1-1	few	TRBV29-1	CSVYGRGGANTEAFF
TRBJ2-7	.	TRBV20-1	CSARDLGQGSYEQYF
TRBJ2-2	.	TRBV12-3/TRBV12-4	CSSGTSGRASGELFF
TRBJ2-7	many	TRBV20-1	CSASGTGLRYEQYF
TRBJ2-1	many	TRBV20-1	CSANPSVNEQFF
TRBJ1-5	many	TRBV12-3/TRBV12-4	CASSTQGQPQHF
TRBJ1-2	few	TRBV6-6	CASKDREPEGYTF